This is a list of T cell receptor beta chains from one sample in a study of blood T cell repertoires in COVID-19. Repertoires were generated with immunoSEQ multiplex PCR, while TCRdb's copy carries only in-frame clones and drops some. The table includes 53,000 or so clones, roughly three quarters detected once. Sequencing input: peripheral blood. These receptors were taken from a human donor with active or convalescent COVID-19. The donor label of this sample is uncertain. The CDR3 runs from the conserved cysteine through the conserved F or W. A D gene is named only where the DNA matches it firmly. Clone size is stated in some rows and not others, as once, few, many or a class when expanded.

>TRBV30|TRBD2|.|TRBJ2-5
TGTGCCTGGAGTGTTGGGACTAGCGGATTCCGGGAGACCCAGTACTTC
CAWSVGTSGFRETQYF
>TRBV5-1|.|.|TRBJ1-6
TGCGCCAGCAGCTTTCAGACAGGAGCAAATTCACCCCTCCACTTT
CASSFQTGANSPLHF
>TRBV11-2|TRBD2|once|TRBJ2-5
TGTGCCACCTCCCCGGGACTAGCGGGAGGAGGGGAGACCCAGTACTTC
CATSPGLAGGGETQYF
>TRBV6-5|.|.|TRBJ2-7
TGTGCCAGTTTCCCCCGGGTCCAAACCTACGAGCAGTACTTC
CASFPRVQTYEQYF
>TRBV7-3|TRBD2|.|TRBJ2-2
TGTGCCAGCAGCCTTAGCCCGACTAGCGGAAACACCGGGGAGCTGTTTTTT
CASSLSPTSGNTGELFF
>TRBV5-1|.|.|TRBJ1-1
TGCGCCAGCAGCTTGGACAGGGTGGGGGATGAAGCTTTCTTT
CASSLDRVGDEAFF
>TRBV29-1|.|.|TRBJ2-7
TGCAGCGTTGACGGCGGGACAGCCTCCTACGAGCAGTACTTC
CSVDGGTASYEQYF
>TRBV5-1|TRBD2|.|TRBJ2-1
TGCGCCAGCAGCCTGCGACTAGCGGGAGGGTACAATGAGCAGTTCTTC
CASSLRLAGGYNEQFF
>TRBV15|TRBD1|few|TRBJ1-5
TGTGCCACCAGCGCCAGGGGGGTTAATCAGCCCCAGCATTTT
CATSARGVNQPQHF
>TRBV21-1|.|few|TRBJ2-1
TGTGCCAGCAGCAATTCCAAAGGACAGAGCCCCTACAATGAGCAGTTCTTC
CASSNSKGQSPYNEQFF
>TRBV11-2|.|.|TRBJ1-1
TGTGCCAGCAGCTTAGTACGGGGGGTAAGAACTGAAGCTTTCTTT
CASSLVRGVRTEAFF
>TRBV28|.|.|TRBJ1-1
TGTGCCAGCAGAACCCCCGAGCGGGCTTTCTTT
CASRTPERAFF
>TRBV10-3|.|.|TRBJ2-3
TGTGCCATCAGTGACCACGGACTACCCACAGATACGCAGTATTTT
CAISDHGLPTDTQYF
>TRBV5-4|.|.|TRBJ2-7
TGTGCCAGCAGTTTCCCCATTCGGGACAAGTACTACGAGCAGTACTTC
CASSFPIRDKYYEQYF
>TRBV27|TRBD1|.|TRBJ2-7
TGTGCCAGCAGTTTATTTCAGGGGGCAGACGAGCAGTACTTC
CASSLFQGADEQYF
>TRBV6-4|.|once|TRBJ1-6
TGTGCCAGCAGTGACGGGCAGGCCTATAATTCACCCCTCCACTTT
CASSDGQAYNSPLHF
>TRBV7-3|.|.|TRBJ2-3
TGTGCCAGCAGCTCCGTGGCCCCAGATACGCAGTATTTT
CASSSVAPDTQYF
>TRBV5-5|.|.|TRBJ1-3
TGTGCCAGCAGCTTGGGGGCTGTTCCAGGAAACACCATATATTTT
CASSLGAVPGNTIYF
>TRBV19|TRBD1|.|TRBJ1-2
TGTGCCAGTAGTATAGATCATAGGACAGGGGATGGCTACACCTTC
CASSIDHRTGDGYTF
>TRBV11-3|.|.|TRBJ2-5
TGTGCCAGCAGCTTAGGGCCGAAAGAGACCCAGTACTTC
CASSLGPKETQYF
>TRBV29-1|TRBD1|.|TRBJ1-5
TGCAGCGTTGACGGGACAGGATCTAATCAGCCCCAGCATTTT
CSVDGTGSNQPQHF
>TRBV4-1|.|.|TRBJ2-1
TGCGCCAGCAGCGCTAGGCTCTTCGCACAGGATGAGCAGTTCTTC
CASSARLFAQDEQFF
>TRBV14|TRBD2|.|TRBJ2-5
TGTGCCAGCAGCCAAGACCCCCGATGGACAGCGGGAGGACTAGAGACCCAGTACTTC
CASSQDPRWTAGGLETQYF
>TRBV11-1|TRBD2|.|TRBJ2-1
TGTGCCAGCAGTTTACTAGCGGGGGATCACAATGAGCAGTTCTTC
CASSLLAGDHNEQFF
>TRBV19|TRBD2|.|TRBJ2-2
TGTGCCAGTAGTATTACTAGCGGGGGTACCGAGGTCAGCGGGGAGCTGTTTTTT
CASSITSGGTEVSGELFF
>TRBV5-1|.|.|TRBJ1-4
TGCGCCAGCAGCTTGAGACAGATTAATGAAAAACTGTTTTTT
CASSLRQINEKLFF
>TRBV27|.|few|TRBJ1-2
TGTGCCAGCAGCCTTTTGCCCCCGACAACGAGAAGCTATGGCTACACCTTC
CASSLLPPTTRSYGYTF
>TRBV7-3|TRBD2|.|TRBJ2-2
TGTGCCAGCAGCCCACCTACTAGCGGGACCGGGGAGCTGTTTTTT
CASSPPTSGTGELFF
>TRBV12-5|.|.|TRBJ2-7
TGTGCTAGTGGTTCTTCTTTAGCAGGGACAAAGCAGTACTTC
CASGSSLAGTKQYF
>TRBV2|TRBD2|.|TRBJ2-3
TGTGCCAGCAGTTCCACGACTCGAAGACTAGCGGTATACACAGATACGCAGTATTTT
CASSSTTRRLAVYTDTQYF
>TRBV11-2|.|once|TRBJ1-2
TGTGCCAGCAGCTTAGCAATAACATCTCAGGGAAAACATGGCTACACCTTC
CASSLAITSQGKHGYTF
>TRBV27|TRBD1|.|TRBJ1-2
TGTGCCAGCAGTTCGTCGGGGGGAGGGGACAGGGATTATGGCTACACCTTC
CASSSSGGGDRDYGYTF
>TRBV4-1|TRBD2|.|TRBJ2-7
TGCGCCAGCAGCCTTTCGACTAGCGGGAGGACCTACGAGCAGTACTTC
CASSLSTSGRTYEQYF
>TRBV7-9|.|.|TRBJ1-1
TGTGCCAGCAGCTTGGCGGGGGGCTCTAATGAAGCTTTCTTT
CASSLAGGSNEAFF
>TRBV11-2|TRBD2|.|TRBJ2-7
TGTGCCAGCAGGGCTAGCGGAAGCTCCTACGAGCAGTACTTC
CASRASGSSYEQYF
>TRBV4-3|TRBD2|once|TRBJ2-2
TGCGCCAGCAGCCAAGATACTAGCGGGCCGACCGGGGAGCTGTTTTTT
CASSQDTSGPTGELFF